Listed below are T cell receptor beta chains from one sample, sequenced in a study of cytomegalovirus exposure and HLA in healthy donors. The data were produced by immunoSEQ multiplex PCR, yet TCRdb's version contains in-frame clones alone and is incomplete. The sample shows 100,000 to 150,000 clones, about two thirds of them seen only once. Sequencing input: PBMCs. These receptors all stem from a woman in her fifties or sixties in good health and CMV-seropositive. Each CDR3 is given with its conserved first and last residue. A D gene is named only where the DNA matches it firmly. Clone size appears in some rows only: once, few, many, or a class for an expanded clone.

clone_size d_call j_call v_call cdr3_aa cdr3_nt
. . TRBJ1-2 TRBV6-6 CASSHGGGRGYTF TGTGCCAGCAGCCACGGGGGGGGACGTGGCTACACCTTC
. TRBD1 TRBJ2-1 TRBV6-5 CASSYLWQGDNEQFF TGTGCCAGCAGTTACCTCTGGCAGGGGGACAATGAGCAGTTCTTC
. TRBD2 TRBJ2-5 TRBV4-1 CASSQDPGTTPGTQYF TGCGCCAGCAGCCAAGATCCGGGGACTACCCCGGGGACCCAGTACTTC
few . TRBJ1-6 TRBV5-4 CASSSLTVSGSPLHF TGTGCCAGCAGCTCCCTGACAGTTTCAGGTTCACCCCTCCACTTT
. . TRBJ1-2 TRBV27 CASSLWGDGYGYTF TGTGCCAGCAGTTTATGGGGCGACGGCTATGGCTACACCTTC
. . TRBJ2-1 TRBV5-6 CASSPLRDNSYNEQFF TGTGCCAGCAGCCCGCTCCGGGACAACTCCTACAATGAGCAGTTCTTC
. . TRBJ1-2 TRBV5-6 CASSPRVMYGYTF TGTGCCAGCAGCCCCCGCGTGATGTATGGCTACACCTTC
. . TRBJ2-3 TRBV10-1 CASSGTLRTDTQYF TGCGCCAGCAGTGGGACTTTACGGACAGATACGCAGTATTTT
. . TRBJ1-2 TRBV29-1 CSVDLVYGYTF TGCAGCGTTGATTTAGTCTATGGCTACACCTTC
. . TRBJ2-1 TRBV15 CATSRVSENEQFF TGTGCCACCAGCAGAGTTAGTGAGAATGAGCAGTTCTTC
. . TRBJ1-1 TRBV5-8 CASSPLGRLNTEAFF TGTGCCAGCAGCCCCCTTGGCAGATTGAACACTGAAGCTTTCTTT
. TRBD1 TRBJ2-7 TRBV6-5 CASSYSTGSAYEQYF TGTGCCAGCAGTTACTCGACAGGGTCGGCCTACGAGCAGTACTTC
once . TRBJ2-2 TRBV9 CASSVEPTGELFF TGTGCCAGCAGCGTAGAGCCCACCGGGGAGCTGTTTTTT
. . TRBJ1-1 TRBV10-3 CAISESGGNTEAFF TGTGCCATCAGTGAGTCCGGGGGGAACACTGAAGCTTTCTTT
. . TRBJ1-4 TRBV29-1 CSVWMGGGSRREKLFF TGCAGCGTTTGGATGGGGGGAGGTAGCCGTCGGGAAAAACTGTTTTTT
. . TRBJ2-3 TRBV6-5 CASSLSGVDTDTQYF TGTGCCAGCAGTCTTAGCGGTGTAGATACAGATACGCAGTATTTT
. TRBD1 TRBJ1-5 TRBV29-1 CSVAGTDLNQPQHF TGCAGCGTGGCTGGGACAGACTTGAATCAGCCCCAGCATTTT
. TRBD1 TRBJ1-5 TRBV7-2 CASSSVTGISNQPQHF TGTGCCAGCAGCTCAGTGACAGGGATTAGCAATCAGCCCCAGCATTTT
few TRBD1 TRBJ2-7 TRBV19 CASRPRDRSYEQYF TGTGCCAGTCGACCCCGGGACAGATCCTACGAGCAGTACTTC
once . TRBJ1-2 TRBV29-1 CSVEDRFDGYTF TGCAGCGTTGAAGACAGGTTCGATGGCTACACCTTC